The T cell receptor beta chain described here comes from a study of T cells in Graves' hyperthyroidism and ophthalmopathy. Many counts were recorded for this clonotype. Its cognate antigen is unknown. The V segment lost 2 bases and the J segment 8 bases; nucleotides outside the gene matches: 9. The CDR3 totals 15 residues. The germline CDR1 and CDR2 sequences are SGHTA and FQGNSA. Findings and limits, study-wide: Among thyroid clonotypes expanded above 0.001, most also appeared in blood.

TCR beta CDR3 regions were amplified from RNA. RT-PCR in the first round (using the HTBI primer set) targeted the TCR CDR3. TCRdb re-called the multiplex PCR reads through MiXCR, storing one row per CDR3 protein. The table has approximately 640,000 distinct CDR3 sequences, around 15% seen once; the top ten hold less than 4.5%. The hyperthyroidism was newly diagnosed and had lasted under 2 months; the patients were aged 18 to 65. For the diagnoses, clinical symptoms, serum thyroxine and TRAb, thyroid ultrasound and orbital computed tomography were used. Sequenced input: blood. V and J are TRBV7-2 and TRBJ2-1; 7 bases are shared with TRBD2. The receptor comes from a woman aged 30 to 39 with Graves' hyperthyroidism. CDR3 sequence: CASSLSWERGDEQFF. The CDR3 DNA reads TGTGCCAGCAGCTTAAGTTGGGAGCGGGGAGATGAGCAGTTCTTC.